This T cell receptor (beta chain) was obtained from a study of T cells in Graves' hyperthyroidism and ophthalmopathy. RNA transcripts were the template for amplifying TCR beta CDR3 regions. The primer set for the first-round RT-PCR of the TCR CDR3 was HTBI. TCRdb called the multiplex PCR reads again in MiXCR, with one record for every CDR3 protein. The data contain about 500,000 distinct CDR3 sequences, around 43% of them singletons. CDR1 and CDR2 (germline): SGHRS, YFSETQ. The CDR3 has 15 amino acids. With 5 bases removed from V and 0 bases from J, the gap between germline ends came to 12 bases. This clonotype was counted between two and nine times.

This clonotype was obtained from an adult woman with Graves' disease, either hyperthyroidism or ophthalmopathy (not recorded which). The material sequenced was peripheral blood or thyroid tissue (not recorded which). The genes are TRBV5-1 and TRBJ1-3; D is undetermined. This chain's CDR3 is CASRSQPSSGNTIYF. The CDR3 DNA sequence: TGCGCCAGCAGGTCACAGCCCAGCTCTGGAAACACCATATATTTT. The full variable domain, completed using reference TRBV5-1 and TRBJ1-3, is KAGVTQTPRYLIKTRGQQVTLSCSPISGHRSVSWYQQTPGQGLQFLFEYFSETQRNKGNFPGRFSGRQFSNSRSEMNVSTLELGDSALYLCASRSQPSSGNTIYFGEGSWLTVV.